The source of this TCR beta chain is a study of shared clonotypes between healthy human individuals. This CDR3 has 16 amino acids. The trim removed 0 bases at V and 1 base at J, leaving 4 bases unmatched. Looked up from germline, CDR1 is LGHNT and CDR2 is FRNRAP. Profiling relied on immunoSEQ multiplex PCR, and the TCRdb table lists in-frame clones only, not all of them. The table shows 2.3 million or so clones, with 85% to 95% occurring only once. This chain uses TRBV12-5 with TRBJ2-7; the match to TRBD1 covers 9 bases. The TCR sequence derives from a man aged 18 to 29 in good health. Some clones in this sample may be carry-over from other donors' samples. The sequencing input was naive CD4+ T cells from PBMCs. Noted subset: CD45RA+ positively selected. CDR3 sequence: CASGLVRDRASYEQYF. CDR3 coding DNA: TGTGCTAGTGGTTTGGTACGGGACAGGGCGTCCTACGAGCAGTACTTC. Drawing the rest from reference TRBV12-5 and TRBJ2-7, the complete variable domain is DARVTQTPRHKVTEMGQEVTMRCQPILGHNTVFWYRQTMMQGLELLAYFRNRAPLDDSGMPKDRFSAEMPDATLATLKIQPSEPRDSAVYFCASGLVRDRASYEQYFGPGTRLTVT.